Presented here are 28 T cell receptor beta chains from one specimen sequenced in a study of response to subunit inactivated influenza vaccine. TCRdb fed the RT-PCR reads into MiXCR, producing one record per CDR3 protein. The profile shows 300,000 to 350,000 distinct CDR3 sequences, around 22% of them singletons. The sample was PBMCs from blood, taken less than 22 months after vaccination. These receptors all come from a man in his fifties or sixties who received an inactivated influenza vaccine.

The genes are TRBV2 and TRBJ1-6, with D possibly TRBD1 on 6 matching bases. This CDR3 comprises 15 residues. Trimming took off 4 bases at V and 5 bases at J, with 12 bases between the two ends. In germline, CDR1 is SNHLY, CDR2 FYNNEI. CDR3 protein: CASSGGHPNNSPLHF. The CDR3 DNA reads TGTGCCAGCAGTGGGGGACACCCGAATAATTCACCCCTCCACTTT.

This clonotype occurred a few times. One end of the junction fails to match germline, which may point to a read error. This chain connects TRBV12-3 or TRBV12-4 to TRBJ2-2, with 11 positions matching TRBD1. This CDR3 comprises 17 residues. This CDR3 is CASSLAMDRGHTGELLF. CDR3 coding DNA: TGTGCCAGCAGTTTAGCGATGGACAGGGGGCACACCGGGGAGCTGTTATTT.

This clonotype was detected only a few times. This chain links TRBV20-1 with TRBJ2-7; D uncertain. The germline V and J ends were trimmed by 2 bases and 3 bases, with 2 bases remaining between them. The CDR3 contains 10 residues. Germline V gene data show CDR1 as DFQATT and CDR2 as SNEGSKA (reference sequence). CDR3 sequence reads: CSARLYEQYF. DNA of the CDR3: TGCAGTGCTAGACTCTACGAGCAGTACTTC.

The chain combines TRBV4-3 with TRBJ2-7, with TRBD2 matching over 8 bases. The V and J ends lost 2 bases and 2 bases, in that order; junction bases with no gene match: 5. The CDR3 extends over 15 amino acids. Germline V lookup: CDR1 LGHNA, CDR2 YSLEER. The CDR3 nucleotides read TGCGCCAGCAGCCAACAATACGGGGGGGCCTACGAGCAGTACTTC. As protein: CASSQQYGGAYEQYF.

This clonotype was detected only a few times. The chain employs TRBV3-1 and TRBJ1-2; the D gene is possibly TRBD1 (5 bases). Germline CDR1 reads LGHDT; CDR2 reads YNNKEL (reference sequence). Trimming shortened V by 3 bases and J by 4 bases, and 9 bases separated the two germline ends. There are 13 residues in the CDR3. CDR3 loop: CASSQLGLYGYTF. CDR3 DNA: TGTGCCAGCAGCCAGCTGGGGCTCTATGGCTACACCTTC.

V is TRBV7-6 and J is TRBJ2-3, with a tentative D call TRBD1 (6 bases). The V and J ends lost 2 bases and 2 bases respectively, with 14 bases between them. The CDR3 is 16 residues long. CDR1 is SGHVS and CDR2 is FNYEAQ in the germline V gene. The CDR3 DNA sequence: TGTGCCAGCAGCTTAATGGCAGGGGACCCCACAGATACGCAGTATTTT. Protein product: CASSLMAGDPTDTQYF. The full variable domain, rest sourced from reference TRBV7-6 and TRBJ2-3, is GAGVSQSPRYKVTKRGQDVALRCDPISGHVSLYWYRQALGQGPEFLTYFNYEAQQDKSGLPNDRFSAERPEGSISTLTIQRTEQRDSAMYRCASSLMAGDPTDTQYFGPGTRLTVL.

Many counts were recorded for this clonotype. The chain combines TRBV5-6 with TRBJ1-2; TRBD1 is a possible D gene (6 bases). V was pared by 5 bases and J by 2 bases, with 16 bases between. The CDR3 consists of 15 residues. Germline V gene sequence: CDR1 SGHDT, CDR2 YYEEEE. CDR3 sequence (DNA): TGTGCCAGCAGTCTGGGACACCGATGGAACTATGGCTACACCTTC. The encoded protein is CASSLGHRWNYGYTF.

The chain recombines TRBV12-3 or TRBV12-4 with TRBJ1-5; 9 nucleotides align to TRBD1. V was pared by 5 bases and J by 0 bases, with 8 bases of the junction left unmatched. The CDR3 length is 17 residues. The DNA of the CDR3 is TGTGCCAGCAGTCCTGGGACAGGGCTTTATAGCAATCAGCCCCAGCATTTT. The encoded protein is CASSPGTGLYSNQPQHF.

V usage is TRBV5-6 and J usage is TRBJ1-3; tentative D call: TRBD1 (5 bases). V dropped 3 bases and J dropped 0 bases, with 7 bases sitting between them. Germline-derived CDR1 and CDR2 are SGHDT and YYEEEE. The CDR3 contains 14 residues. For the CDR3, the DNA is TGTGCCAGCAGCTGGGGGAGCTCTGGAAACACCATATATTTT. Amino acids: CASSWGSSGNTIYF.

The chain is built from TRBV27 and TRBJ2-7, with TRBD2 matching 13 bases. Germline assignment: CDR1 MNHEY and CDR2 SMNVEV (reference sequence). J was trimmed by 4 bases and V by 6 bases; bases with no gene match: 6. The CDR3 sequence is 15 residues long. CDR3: CASRRTSGGPYEQYF. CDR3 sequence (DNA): TGTGCCAGCAGAAGGACTAGCGGGGGACCGTACGAGCAGTACTTC.

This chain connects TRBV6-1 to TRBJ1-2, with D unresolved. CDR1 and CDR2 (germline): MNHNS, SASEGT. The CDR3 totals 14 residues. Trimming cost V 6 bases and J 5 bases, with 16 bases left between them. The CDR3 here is CASRQAGGYYGYTF. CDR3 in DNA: TGTGCCAGCAGGCAGGCTGGTGGCTATTATGGCTACACCTTC.

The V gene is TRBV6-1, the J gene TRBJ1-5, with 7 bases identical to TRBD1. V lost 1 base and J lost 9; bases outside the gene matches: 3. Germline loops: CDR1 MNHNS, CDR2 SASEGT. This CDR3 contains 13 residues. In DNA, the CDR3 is TGTGCCAGCAGTGAAGAAAGGGGGCCGCCCCAGCATTTT. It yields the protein CASSEERGPPQHF.

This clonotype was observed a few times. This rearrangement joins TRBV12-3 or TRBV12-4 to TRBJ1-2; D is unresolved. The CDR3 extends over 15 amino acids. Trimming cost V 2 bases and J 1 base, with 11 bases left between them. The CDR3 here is CASSLSAANNYGYTF. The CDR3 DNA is TGTGCCAGCAGTTTATCGGCAGCGAATAACTATGGCTACACCTTC.

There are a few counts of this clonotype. This CDR3 is CSARLPTEAFF. In DNA, the CDR3 is TGCAGTGCCAGGTTACCCACTGAAGCTTTCTTT. The chain couples TRBV20-1 to TRBJ1-1, with D hard to call. Looked up from germline, CDR1 is DFQATT and CDR2 is SNEGSKA (reference sequence). V was cut by 6 bases and J by 4 bases, with 9 bases left in between. The CDR3 is 11 amino acids.

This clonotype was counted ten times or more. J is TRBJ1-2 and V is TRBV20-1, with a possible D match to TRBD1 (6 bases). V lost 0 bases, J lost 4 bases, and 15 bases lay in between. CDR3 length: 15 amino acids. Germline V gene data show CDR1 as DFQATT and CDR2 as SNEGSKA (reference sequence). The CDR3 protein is CSARDLVTGFYGYTF. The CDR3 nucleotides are TGCAGTGCTAGAGATTTGGTGACAGGATTCTATGGCTACACCTTC.

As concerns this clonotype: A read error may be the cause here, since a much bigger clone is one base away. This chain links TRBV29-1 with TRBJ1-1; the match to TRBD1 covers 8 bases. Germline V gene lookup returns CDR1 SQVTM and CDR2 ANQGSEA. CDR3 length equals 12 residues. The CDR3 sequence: CSVGAGGTEALF. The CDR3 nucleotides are TGCAGCGTTGGGGCAGGGGGCACTGAAGCTTTATTT.

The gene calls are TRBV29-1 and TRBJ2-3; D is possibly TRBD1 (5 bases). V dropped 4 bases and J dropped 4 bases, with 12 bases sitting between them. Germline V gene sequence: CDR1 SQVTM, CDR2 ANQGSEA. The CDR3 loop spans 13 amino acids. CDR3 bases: TGCAGCGTTGTGTCCACGACAGCAGATACGCAGTATTTT. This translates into CSVVSTTADTQYF.

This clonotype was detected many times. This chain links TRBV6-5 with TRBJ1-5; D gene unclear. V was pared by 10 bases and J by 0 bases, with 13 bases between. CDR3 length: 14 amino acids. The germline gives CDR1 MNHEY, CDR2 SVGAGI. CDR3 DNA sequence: TGTGCCACAGTTTCGGGGAATAGCAATCAGCCCCAGCATTTT. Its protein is CATVSGNSNQPQHF.

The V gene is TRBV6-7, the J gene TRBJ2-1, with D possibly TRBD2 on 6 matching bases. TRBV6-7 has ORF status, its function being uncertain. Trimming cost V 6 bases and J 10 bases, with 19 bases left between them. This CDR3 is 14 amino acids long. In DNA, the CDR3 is TGTGCCAGCAGCAATCGGGACGGCGGGGTGGAGCAGTTCTTC. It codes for CASSNRDGGVEQFF.

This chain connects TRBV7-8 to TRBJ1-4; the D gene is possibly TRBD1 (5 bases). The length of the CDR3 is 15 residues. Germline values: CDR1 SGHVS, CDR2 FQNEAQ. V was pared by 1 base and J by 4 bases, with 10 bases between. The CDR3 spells CASSLEGTDNEKLFF. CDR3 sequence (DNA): TGTGCCAGCAGCTTAGAGGGGACGGATAATGAAAAACTGTTTTTT.

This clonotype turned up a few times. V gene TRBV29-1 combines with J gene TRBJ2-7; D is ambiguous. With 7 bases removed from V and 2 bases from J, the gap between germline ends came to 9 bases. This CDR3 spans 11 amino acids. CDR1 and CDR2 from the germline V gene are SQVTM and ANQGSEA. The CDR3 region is CSAFWAYEQYF. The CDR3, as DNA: TGCAGCGCCTTTTGGGCCTACGAGCAGTACTTC.

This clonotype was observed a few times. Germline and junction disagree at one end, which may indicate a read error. Written as DNA, the CDR3 is TGTGCCAGTAGTTTGAAAGGAACCGGGGAGCTGTTTTTT. Protein sequence: CASSLKGTGELFF. The chain links TRBV12-3 or TRBV12-4 to TRBJ2-2; D remains ambiguous. The CDR3 is made up of 13 amino acids.

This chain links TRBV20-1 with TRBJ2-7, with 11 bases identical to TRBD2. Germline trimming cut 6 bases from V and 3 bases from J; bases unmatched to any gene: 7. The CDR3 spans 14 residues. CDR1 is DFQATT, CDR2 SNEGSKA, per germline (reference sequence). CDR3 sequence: CSASLAGGLYEQYF. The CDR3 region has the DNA TGCAGTGCAAGCCTAGCGGGAGGACTCTACGAGCAGTACTTC.

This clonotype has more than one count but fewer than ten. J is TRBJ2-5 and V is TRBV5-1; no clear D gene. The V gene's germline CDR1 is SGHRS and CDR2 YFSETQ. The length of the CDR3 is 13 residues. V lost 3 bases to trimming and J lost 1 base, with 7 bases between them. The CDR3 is CASSWKAQETQYF. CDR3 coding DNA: TGCGCCAGCAGCTGGAAGGCCCAAGAGACCCAGTACTTC.

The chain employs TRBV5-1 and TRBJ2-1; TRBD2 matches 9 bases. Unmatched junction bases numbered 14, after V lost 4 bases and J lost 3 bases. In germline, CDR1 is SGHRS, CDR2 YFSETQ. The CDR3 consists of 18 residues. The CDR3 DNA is TGCGCCAGCAGCCCCTGGGGCGGTGCGGGGGGGGACTACAATGAGCAGTTCTTC. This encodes CASSPWGGAGGDYNEQFF.

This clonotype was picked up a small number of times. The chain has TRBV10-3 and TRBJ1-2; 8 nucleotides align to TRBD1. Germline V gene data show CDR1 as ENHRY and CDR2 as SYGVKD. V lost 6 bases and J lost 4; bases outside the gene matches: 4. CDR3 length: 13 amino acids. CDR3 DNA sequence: TGTGCCATCAGCACAGGGGGTGGCTATGGCTACACCTTC. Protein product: CAISTGGGYGYTF.

CDR3 loop: CASSPPVHDEQFF. CDR3 nucleotide sequence: TGTGCCAGCTCACCACCGGTTCACGATGAGCAGTTCTTC. The chain uses TRBV18 and TRBJ2-1; D call uncertain. V was cut by 0 bases and J by 8 bases, with 8 bases left in between. The CDR3 consists of 13 residues. Germline CDR1 KGHSH, CDR2 LQKENI.

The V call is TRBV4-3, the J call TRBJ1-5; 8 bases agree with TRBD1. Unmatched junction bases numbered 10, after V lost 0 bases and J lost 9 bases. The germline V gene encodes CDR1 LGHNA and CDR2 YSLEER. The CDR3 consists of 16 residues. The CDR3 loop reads CASSQDIGQGAGPQHF. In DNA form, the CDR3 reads TGCGCCAGCAGCCAAGATATCGGACAGGGAGCTGGGCCCCAGCATTTT.